These 5 T cell receptor beta chains were all obtained from the same sample, sequenced in a study of CXCR3-negative and CXCR3-positive naive CD8 T cells. Libraries of TRB cDNA were made by 5' RACE and carried UMIs. TCRdb re-called the 5' RACE reads, yielding one record per CDR3 amino acid sequence without DNA. The sample has 100,000 to 150,000 distinct CDR3 sequences. Sequences were obtained from naive CXCR3- CD8+ T cells from blood. Subset indicated: CD45RO-CCR7+CD27+CD95- naive CD8+ T cells lacking CXCR3 (TNR3-). The receptors were sampled from a human donor in good health. Some clones in this sample may be carry-over from other donors' samples.

The chain joins TRBV29-1 to TRBJ2-1; checking the TCRdb D call of TRBD2 is not possible without DNA. Looked up from germline, CDR1 is SQVTM and CDR2 is ANQGSEA. The CDR3 runs to 15 residues. The CDR3 protein is CSVEGRSGDYNEQFF.

The rearrangement uses TRBV20-1 and TRBJ2-3; TCRdb indicates TRBD2, and absent DNA this call remains unverified. This CDR3 region has 15 residues. CDR1 is DFQATT and CDR2 is SNEGSKA in the germline V gene (reference sequence). The CDR3 is CSAREPDYGEDTQYF.

The rearrangement uses TRBV7-9 and TRBJ1-5; TCRdb's assignment of TRBD1 cannot be checked, as there is no DNA. The CDR3 loop spans 15 amino acids. The germline V gene has CDR1 SEHNR and CDR2 FQNEAQ (reference sequence). The CDR3: CASTQGGEGDQPQHF.

This chain's CDR3 is CASSAPTGAETQYF. The chain combines TRBV9 with TRBJ2-5; TCRdb outputs TRBD1, but without DNA this stays unchecked. The CDR3 runs 14 residues. Germline assignment: CDR1 SGDLS and CDR2 YYNGEE.

The gene calls are TRBV12-3 or TRBV12-4 and TRBJ2-3; TCRdb proposes TRBD2, but this gene call is untestable without DNA. The CDR3 is made up of 17 amino acids. CDR3 residues: CASSSAPGLTSTDTQYF.